This passage covers 8 T cell receptor beta chains from one sample sequenced in a study of shared clonotypes between healthy human individuals. TCRdb's table, derived via immunoSEQ multiplex PCR, lists solely in-frame clones and lacks some. The sample records 660,000 or so clones, roughly 96% being singletons. It was CD45RO-negative cells, positively selected for CCR7, that made up naive CD8 cells, with terminally differentiated effector memory CD45RA+ cells excluded. The specimen was naive CD8+ T cells sorted from blood. Source of these receptors: a woman in her twenties or thirties in good health.

The chain couples TRBV4-2 to TRBJ2-2, with 10 nucleotides matching TRBD2. V shed 1 base, J shed 3 bases, and the junction held 5 bases outside the gene matches. The CDR3 sequence is 17 residues long. Germline V lookup: CDR1 LGHNA, CDR2 YNFKEQ. In nucleotides, the CDR3 is TGTGCCAGCAGCCAAGGGTCAGGACTAGCGGACACCGGGGAGCTGTTTTTT. Its protein product is CASSQGSGLADTGELFF.

The chain combines TRBV4-1 with TRBJ1-2, with 7 bases aligning to TRBD1. There are 15 residues in the CDR3. Per germline, CDR1 MGHRA and CDR2 YSYEKL. V shed 1 base, J shed 8 bases, and the junction held 10 bases outside the gene matches. The CDR3 coding sequence is TGCGCCAGCAGCCAAGGAGTCGTGGCAGGGGGGGGCTACACCTTC. Amino acid sequence: CASSQGVVAGGGYTF.

The rearrangement joins TRBV2 to TRBJ2-2, with D hard to call. Trimming removed 4 bases from V and 4 bases from J, with 10 bases in between. This CDR3 comprises 14 residues. Germline CDR1 is SNHLY and CDR2 is FYNNEI. CDR3 loop: CASSGVPRTGELFF. DNA of the CDR3: TGTGCCAGCAGTGGCGTCCCACGCACCGGGGAGCTGTTTTTT.

The J gene is TRBJ2-1, the V gene TRBV15; TRBD1 matches at 7 bases. The CDR3 extends over 19 amino acids. J gave up 0 bases and V 4 bases, and 15 bases lay outside the gene matches. The V gene's germline CDR1 is LNHNV and CDR2 YYDKDF (reference sequence). The CDR3 loop reads CATSNARQGFLSSYNEQFF. The CDR3 region has the DNA TGTGCCACCAGCAACGCGAGACAGGGTTTTCTTTCCTCCTACAATGAGCAGTTCTTC.

The V and J genes are TRBV27 and TRBJ2-3, with a possible D match to TRBD2 (6 bases). The V end lost 5 bases, the J end lost 4 bases, and 10 bases lay between the germline ends. The germline V gene encodes CDR1 MNHEY and CDR2 SMNVEV (reference sequence). This CDR3 has 13 amino acids. CDR3 in DNA: TGTGCCAGCAGTCCTAGGAGGGCAGATACGCAGTATTTT. Amino acids: CASSPRRADTQYF.

This clone was seen only once. The J gene is TRBJ2-3, the V gene TRBV5-4; D could derive from TRBD1 or TRBD2 (5 bases each). The CDR3 runs to 12 residues. V lost 4 bases and J lost 5, with 8 bases in between. CDR1 is SGHNT and CDR2 is YYREEE in the germline V gene (reference sequence). As DNA, the CDR3 is TGTGCCAGCAGCACTGGGGGAGATACGCAGTATTTT. Residues: CASSTGGDTQYF. Full variable domain (rest looked up from reference TRBV5-4 and TRBJ2-3): ETGVTQSPTHLIKTRGQQVTLRCSSQSGHNTVSWYQQALGQGPQFIFQYYREEENGRGNFPPRFSGLQFPNYSSELNVNALELDDSALYLCASSTGGDTQYFGPGTRLTVL.

A word on this clone: Other nucleotide sequences in the sample specify the same CDR3. The chain uses TRBV19 and TRBJ2-3; D may be TRBD1 (6 bases). The CDR3 consists of 15 residues. Trimming took 3 bases from V and 2 from J, leaving 12 bases between them. Germline-derived CDR1 and CDR2 are LNHDA and SQIVND (reference sequence). DNA of the CDR3: TGTGCCAGTAGTATTAGCCAGGGGTCCACAGATACGCAGTATTTT. It translates to CASSISQGSTDTQYF.

The rearrangement joins TRBV6-1 to TRBJ2-7; the match to TRBD2 covers 12 bases. In germline, CDR1 is MNHNS, CDR2 SASEGT. The CDR3 spans 14 residues. V lost 8 bases and J lost 9; bases outside the gene matches: 11. The CDR3 sequence: CASASRLAGERQYF. The CDR3 region has the DNA TGTGCCAGCGCTTCACGACTAGCGGGAGAGAGGCAGTACTTC.